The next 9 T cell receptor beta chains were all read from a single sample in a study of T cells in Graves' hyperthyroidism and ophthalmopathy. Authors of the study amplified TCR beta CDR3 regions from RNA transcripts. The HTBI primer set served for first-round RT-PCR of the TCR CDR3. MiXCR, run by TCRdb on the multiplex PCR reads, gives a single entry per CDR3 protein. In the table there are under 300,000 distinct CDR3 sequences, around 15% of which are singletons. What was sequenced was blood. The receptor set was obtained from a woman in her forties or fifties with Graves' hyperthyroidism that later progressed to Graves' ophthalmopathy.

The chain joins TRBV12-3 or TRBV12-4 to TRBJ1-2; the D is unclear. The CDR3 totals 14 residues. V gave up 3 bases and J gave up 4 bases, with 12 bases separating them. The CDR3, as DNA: TGTGCCAGCAGTTTGGAGGGCCGGCCCTATGGCTACACCTTC. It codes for CASSLEGRPYGYTF.

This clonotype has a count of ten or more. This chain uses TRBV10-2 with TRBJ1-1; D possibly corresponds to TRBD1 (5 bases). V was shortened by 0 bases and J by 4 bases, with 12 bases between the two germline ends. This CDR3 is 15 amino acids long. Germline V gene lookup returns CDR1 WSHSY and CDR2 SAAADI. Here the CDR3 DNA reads TGCGCCAGCAGTGAGTCTGGAGGGGTGGGCACTGAAGCTTTCTTT. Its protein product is CASSESGGVGTEAFF.

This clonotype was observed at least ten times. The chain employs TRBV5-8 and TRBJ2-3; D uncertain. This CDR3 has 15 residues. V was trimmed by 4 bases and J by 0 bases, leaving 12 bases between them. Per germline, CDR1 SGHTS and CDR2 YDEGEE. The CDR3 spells CASSPGRASTDTQYF. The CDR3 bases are TGTGCCAGCAGCCCTGGCCGGGCGAGCACAGATACGCAGTATTTT.

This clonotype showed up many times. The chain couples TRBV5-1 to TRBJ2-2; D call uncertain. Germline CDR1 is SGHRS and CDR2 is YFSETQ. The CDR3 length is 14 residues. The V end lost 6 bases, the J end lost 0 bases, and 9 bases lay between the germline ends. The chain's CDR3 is CASMRIPNTGELFF. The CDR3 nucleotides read TGCGCCAGCATGAGGATCCCGAACACCGGGGAGCTGTTTTTT.

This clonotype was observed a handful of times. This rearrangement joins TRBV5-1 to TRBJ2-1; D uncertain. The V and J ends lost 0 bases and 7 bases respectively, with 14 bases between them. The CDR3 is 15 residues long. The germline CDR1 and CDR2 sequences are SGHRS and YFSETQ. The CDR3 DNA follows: TGCGCCAGCAGCTTGGAAGGCTCCAAAGGGAATGAGCAGTTCTTC. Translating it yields CASSLEGSKGNEQFF.

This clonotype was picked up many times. CDR3 in amino acids: CASSLVANTGELFF. The CDR3, as DNA: TGTGCCAGCAGCTTAGTGGCGAACACCGGGGAGCTGTTTTTT. This chain links TRBV11-2 with TRBJ2-2, with unresolved D. Trimming cost V 1 base and J 0 bases, with 3 bases left between them. This CDR3 spans 14 amino acids. Germline V gene data show CDR1 as SGHAT and CDR2 as FQNNGV.

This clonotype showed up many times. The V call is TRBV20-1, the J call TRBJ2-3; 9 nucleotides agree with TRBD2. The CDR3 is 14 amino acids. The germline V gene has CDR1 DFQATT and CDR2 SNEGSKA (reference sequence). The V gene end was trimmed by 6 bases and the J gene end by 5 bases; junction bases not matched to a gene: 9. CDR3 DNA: TGCAGTGCCCCTCGACTAGCGGACGTAGATACGCAGTATTTT. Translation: CSAPRLADVDTQYF.

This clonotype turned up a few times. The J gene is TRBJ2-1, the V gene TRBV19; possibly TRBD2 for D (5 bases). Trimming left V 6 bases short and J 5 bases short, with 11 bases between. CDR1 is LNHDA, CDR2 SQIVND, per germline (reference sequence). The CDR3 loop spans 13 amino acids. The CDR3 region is CASSTIANNEQFF. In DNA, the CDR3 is TGTGCCAGTAGCACTATAGCGAACAATGAGCAGTTCTTC.

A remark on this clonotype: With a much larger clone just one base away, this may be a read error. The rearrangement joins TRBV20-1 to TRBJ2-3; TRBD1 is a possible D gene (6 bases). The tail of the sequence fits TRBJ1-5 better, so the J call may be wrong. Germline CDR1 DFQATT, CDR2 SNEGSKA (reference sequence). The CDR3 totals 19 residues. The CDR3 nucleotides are TGCAGTGCTAGAGGTCTACTAGCAGGGAGGGGGGAGTTCACAGATACGCAGCATTTT. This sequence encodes CSARGLLAGRGEFTDTQHF.